Sequencing of this T cell receptor (beta chain) was carried out in a study of T-cell memory formation after mild COVID-19. Using its own MiXCR run on the 5' RACE reads, TCRdb lists one record per CDR3 protein. In the table there are a few hundred thousand distinct CDR3 sequences, more than 8% of which are singletons. The CDR3 extends over 12 amino acids. Trimming shortened V by 5 bases and J by 6 bases, and 11 bases separated the two germline ends. Per germline, CDR1 MGHDK and CDR2 SYGVNS. This chain joins TRBV25-1 and TRBJ2-7, with unresolved D. The sequenced material came from PBMCs or a T cell subset sorted from them (not recorded which). The receptor's source is a man between 18 and 29 years old who had mild COVID-19 (a few samples of this study predate the infection). Cell type and time point are not known. CDR3 sequence reads: CASSQDLVEQYF. The CDR3 DNA follows: TGTGCCAGCAGTCAGGATCTGGTCGAGCAGTACTTC.